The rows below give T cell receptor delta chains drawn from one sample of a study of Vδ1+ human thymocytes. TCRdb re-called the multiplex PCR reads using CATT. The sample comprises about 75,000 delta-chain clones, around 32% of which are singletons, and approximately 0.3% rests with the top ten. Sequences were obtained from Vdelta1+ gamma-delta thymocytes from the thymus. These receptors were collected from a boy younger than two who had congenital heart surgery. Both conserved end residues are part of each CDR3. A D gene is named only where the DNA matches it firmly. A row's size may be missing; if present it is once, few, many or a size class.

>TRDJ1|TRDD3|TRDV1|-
CALGEGGILGDPLGADKLIF
TGTGCTCTTGGGGAGGGGGGTATACTGGGGGATCCTTTGGGGGCCGATAAACTCATCTTT
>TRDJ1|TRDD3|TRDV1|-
CALVCPDWGIGSYTDKLIF
TGTGCTCTTGTCTGCCCTGACTGGGGGATAGGTTCGTACACCGATAAACTCATCTTT
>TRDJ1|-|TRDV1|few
CALGELTWAYLGKRTDKLIF
TGTGCTCTTGGGGAACTAACTTGGGCCTATCTGGGGAAAAGAACCGATAAACTCATCTTT
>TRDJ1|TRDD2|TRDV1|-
CALGEPSYSGAYDKLIF
TGTGCTCTTGGGGAACCTTCCTATTCAGGGGCTTACGATAAACTCATCTTT
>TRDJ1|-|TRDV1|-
CALGGTQYTDKLIF
TGTGCTCTTGGGGGAACCCAGTACACCGATAAACTCATCTTT
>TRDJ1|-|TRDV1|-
CALGEGTSILGTYTDKLIF
TGTGCTCTTGGGGAAGGAACTTCCATACTGGGAACGTACACCGATAAACTCATCTTT
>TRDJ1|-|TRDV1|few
CALGSRRRGPGTDKLIF
TGTGCTCTTGGGTCTCGCCGCCGGGGACCGGGAACCGATAAACTCATCTTT
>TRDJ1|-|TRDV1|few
CALEESGMEVKLIF
TGTGCTCTTGAGGAATCCGGGATGGAGGTTAAACTCATCTTT
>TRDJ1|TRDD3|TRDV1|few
CALGEPCYWGIRHDKLIF
TGTGCTCTTGGGGAACCTTGCTACTGGGGGATACGCCACGATAAACTCATCTTT
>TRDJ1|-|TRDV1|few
CALGELIPCEDDKLIF
TGTGCTCTTGGGGAACTTATACCTTGTGAGGACGATAAACTCATCTTT
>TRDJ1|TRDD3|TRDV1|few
CALGEHRYWGMNTDKLIF
TGTGCTCTTGGGGAACACCGGTACTGGGGGATGAACACCGATAAACTCATCTTT
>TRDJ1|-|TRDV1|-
CALGERKPDGGPTPISDKLIF
TGTGCTCTTGGGGAACGGAAGCCAGATGGGGGCCCTACACCGATTTCCGATAAACTCATCTTT
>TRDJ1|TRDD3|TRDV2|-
CACELGGYTDKLIF
TGTGCCTGTGAGCTGGGGGGTTACACCGATAAACTCATCTTT
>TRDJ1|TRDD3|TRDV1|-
CALGETRWGIRNGTDRLIF
TGTGCTCTTGGGGAAACCCGCTGGGGGATACGGAACGGCACCGATAGACTCATCTTT
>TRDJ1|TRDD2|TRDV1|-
CALGESRAFLRGGTDKLIF
TGTGCTCTTGGGGAATCTCGTGCCTTCCTACGGGGGGGCACCGATAAACTCATCTTT
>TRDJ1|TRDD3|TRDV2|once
CACVTEGDGGKLIF
TGTGCCTGTGTCACAGAGGGGGATGGCGGGAAACTCATCTTT
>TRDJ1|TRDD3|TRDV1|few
CALGASWGIQSTDKLIF
TGTGCTCTTGGAGCCAGCTGGGGGATACAGAGCACCGATAAACTCATCTTT
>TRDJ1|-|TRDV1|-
CALGEEDKLIF
TGTGCTCTTGGCGAAGAGGATAAACTCATCTTT
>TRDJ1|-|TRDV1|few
CALGPLPPRIPGLIF
TGTGCTCTTGGGCCACTTCCTCCCCGAATACCGGGACTCATCTTT
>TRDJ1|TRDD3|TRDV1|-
CALGEPPLVVLGDTPYTDKLIF
TGTGCTCTCGGGGAACCGCCACTAGTTGTACTGGGGGATACCCCGTACACCGATAAACTCATCTTT
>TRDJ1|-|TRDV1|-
CALGGRRLTLSPTGKLIF
TGTGCTCTTGGGGGCCGGAGGCTAACCCTCTCCCCTACTGGGAAGCTCATCTTT
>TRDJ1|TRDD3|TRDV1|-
CALGVCLGDVYTDKLIF
TGTGCTCTTGGGGTCTGTCTGGGGGATGTGTACACCGATAAACTCATCTTT
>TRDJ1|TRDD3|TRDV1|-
CALGEHGTPPTHWGIQGSDKLIF
TGTGCTCTTGGGGAACATGGTACTCCCCCGACCCACTGGGGGATACAAGGATCGGATAAACTCATCTTT
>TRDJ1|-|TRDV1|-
CALGELGSSYGIPGGLYTDKLIF
TGTGCTCTTGGGGAACTCGGGAGCTCCTACGGCATACCTGGGGGCCTCTACACCGATAAACTCATCTTT
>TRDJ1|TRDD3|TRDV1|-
CALGELRSASRPTGGFNTDKLIF
TGTGCTCTTGGGGAACTCCGGTCTGCGTCCCGCCCCACTGGGGGCTTCAACACCGATAAACTCATCTTT
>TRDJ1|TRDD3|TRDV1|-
CALGGIPNWGDKLIF
TGTGCTCTTGGGGGAATCCCTAACTGGGGCGATAAACTCATCTTT
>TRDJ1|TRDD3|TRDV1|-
CALGELAPSLKLGDRVYTDKLIF
TGTGCTCTTGGGGAACTTGCTCCATCCTTAAAACTGGGGGATAGAGTGTACACCGATAAACTCATCTTT
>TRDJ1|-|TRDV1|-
CALGNLTGRTDKLIF
TGTGCTCTTGGGAACCTCACCGGGAGGACCGATAAACTCATCTTT
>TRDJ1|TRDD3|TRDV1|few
CALGESSPRGIPYTDKLIF
TGTGCTCTTGGGGAATCTTCCCCCCGTGGGATACCTTACACCGATAAACTCATCTTT
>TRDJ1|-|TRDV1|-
CALGTWPVGWGPYTDKLIF
TGTGCTCTTGGGACATGGCCCGTCGGATGGGGGCCTTACACCGATAAACTCATCTTT
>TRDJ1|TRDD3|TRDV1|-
CALGGWLRGYLYTDKLIF
TGTGCTCTTGGGGGCTGGTTGAGGGGATACCTGTACACCGATAAACTCATCTTT
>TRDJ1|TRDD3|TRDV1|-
CALGEPRIPFPFGLGDTSDKLIF
TGTGCTCTTGGGGAACCCCGCATTCCCTTCCCCTTCGGGTTGGGGGATACGTCCGATAAACTCATCTTT
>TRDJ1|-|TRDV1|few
CALGELDLLSDKLIF
TGTGCTCTTGGGGAACTTGACCTTCTTTCCGATAAACTCATCTTT
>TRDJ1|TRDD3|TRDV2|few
CATTDLGDTHTDKLIF
TGTGCCACTACGGATCTGGGGGATACACACACCGATAAACTCATCTTT
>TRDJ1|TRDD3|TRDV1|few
CALGNPGRLPATGGLFYTDKLIF
TGTGCTCTTGGGAACCCTGGGAGGCTTCCCGCAACTGGGGGACTTTTTTACACCGATAAACTCATCTTT